The 17 T cell receptor beta chains listed next were all sequenced from one sample in a study of T cell responses to AZD1222 COVID-19 vaccine. Generated by immunoSEQ multiplex PCR, the TCRdb table keeps only in-frame clones and is missing some. Of about 130,000 clones listed, just over 85% are singletons. The sample consisted of peripheral blood, taken on day 0 of AZD1222 vaccination. Receptors were obtained from an adult in good health.

In this sample, this clone turned up once. The gene calls are TRBV7-2 and TRBJ2-1; 10 bases line up with TRBD2. The CDR3 totals 18 residues. Trimming removed 0 bases from V and 0 bases from J; junction bases left unmatched: 5. Germline V gene sequence: CDR1 SGHTA, CDR2 FQGNSA. The CDR3 region is CASSLAAGGLSSYNEQFF. The CDR3 coding sequence is TGTGCCAGCAGCTTAGCAGCGGGGGGGCTCAGCTCCTACAATGAGCAGTTCTTC.

This chain links TRBV5-1 with TRBJ2-7, with 7 bases fitting TRBD2. Germline loops: CDR1 SGHRS, CDR2 YFSETQ. The CDR3 has 15 residues. The V and J ends lost 4 bases and 5 bases, in that order; junction bases with no gene match: 12. The CDR3 DNA reads as TGCGCCAGCAGCAGAGGGACGGCGGGAGAGGACGAGCAGTACTTC. Translation: CASSRGTAGEDEQYF.

The chain combines TRBV27 with TRBJ2-6; maybe TRBD1 (6 bases). V shed 3 bases and J shed 0 bases, with 24 bases lying between them. The CDR3 loop spans 21 amino acids. Germline V gives CDR1 MNHEY, CDR2 SMNVEV (reference sequence). This CDR3 reads CASSFPLSTDRTSSGANVLTF. The CDR3 DNA is TGTGCCAGCAGTTTCCCCCTTAGCACGGACAGAACCTCCTCTGGGGCCAACGTCCTGACTTTC. Variable domain in full (rest from reference TRBV27 and TRBJ2-6): EAQVTQNPRYLITVTGKKLTVTCSQNMNHEYMSWYRQDPGLGLRQIYYSMNVEVTDKGDVPEGYKVSRKEKRNFPLILESPSPNQTSLYFCASSFPLSTDRTSSGANVLTFGAGSRLTVL.

V gene TRBV2 combines with J gene TRBJ2-7; weak D call: TRBD2 (5 bases). This CDR3 is built from 14 residues. Germline V gene lookup returns CDR1 SNHLY and CDR2 FYNNEI. Trimming removed 1 base at V and 4 bases at J, with 11 bases between. Here the CDR3 reads CASSEGEPAYEQYF. The CDR3 DNA is TGTGCCAGCAGTGAAGGGGAGCCGGCGTACGAGCAGTACTTC.

The rearrangement uses TRBV6-5 and TRBJ1-2; D uncertain. The CDR3 contains 13 residues. V lost 5 bases and J 1 base, leaving 8 bases between the germline ends. Per germline, CDR1 MNHEY and CDR2 SVGAGI. The CDR3 coding sequence is TGTGCCAGCAGTCCCGACCTTAACTATGGCTACACCTTC. Its protein product is CASSPDLNYGYTF.

This clone was seen once. The genes are TRBV23-1 and TRBJ1-5; the D is unclear. TRBV23-1 is annotated as an ORF whose role is uncertain. V was shortened by 8 bases and J by 0 bases, with 11 bases between the two germline ends. The CDR3 is 14 residues long. The CDR3 reads CASGRTDSNQPQHF. DNA for the CDR3: TGCGCCAGCGGCCGGACGGATAGCAATCAGCCCCAGCATTTT.

CDR3 in amino acids: CASSLERGLSEAFF. CDR3 DNA: TGTGCCAGCAGCTTGGAACGGGGGCTAAGTGAAGCTTTCTTT. The gene calls are TRBV5-4 and TRBJ1-1; D is possibly TRBD1 (6 bases). Germline V lookup: CDR1 SGHNT, CDR2 YYREEE (reference sequence). CDR3 length: 14 residues. Between the trimmed V and J ends, which lost 0 bases and 7 bases, there was a span of 13 bases. Combining the CDR3 with reference TRBV5-4 and TRBJ1-1 gives the whole variable domain ETGVTQSPTHLIKTRGQQVTLRCSSQSGHNTVSWYQQALGQGPQFIFQYYREEENGRGNFPPRFSGLQFPNYSSELNVNALELDDSALYLCASSLERGLSEAFFGQGTRLTVV.

The table lists this clone with a few counts. V is TRBV30 and J is TRBJ1-3, with D unresolved. Germline-derived CDR1 and CDR2 are GTSNPN and SVGIG (reference sequence). CDR3 size: 14 residues. Trimming stripped 2 bases from V and 0 bases from J, with 8 bases between. CDR3 region: CAWSTWGSGNTIYF. The CDR3 DNA follows: TGTGCCTGGAGTACCTGGGGCTCTGGAAACACCATATATTTT.

The V and J genes are TRBV19 and TRBJ2-1; 7 bases fit TRBD2. V dropped 5 bases and J dropped 1; count of bases not matched to a gene: 8. The CDR3 consists of 16 residues. In germline, CDR1 is LNHDA, CDR2 SQIVND (reference sequence). CDR3 loop: CASSPIAGLSYNEQFF. In nucleotides, the CDR3 is TGTGCCAGTAGTCCAATAGCGGGTCTATCCTACAATGAGCAGTTCTTC. The full variable domain, its missing parts supplied by reference TRBV19 and TRBJ2-1, is DGGITQSPKYLFRKEGQNVTLSCEQNLNHDAMYWYRQDPGQGLRLIYYSQIVNDFQKGDIAEGYSVSREKKESFPLTVTSAQKNPTAFYLCASSPIAGLSYNEQFFGPGTRLTVL.

The chain joins TRBV14 to TRBJ2-2; 7 nucleotides align to TRBD2. Trimming at V came to 0 bases and at J to 0 bases, leaving 4 bases not matched to a gene. The CDR3 consists of 17 residues. Germline CDR1 SGHDN, CDR2 FVKESK. The CDR3 region has the DNA TGTGCCAGCAGCCAAGATACTAGCGTTTCGAACACCGGGGAGCTGTTTTTT. Protein: CASSQDTSVSNTGELFF. The full variable domain, rest sourced from reference TRBV14 and TRBJ2-2, is EAGVTQFPSHSVIEKGQTVTLRCDPISGHDNLYWYRRVMGKEIKFLLHFVKESKQDESGMPNNRFLAERTGGTYSTLKVQPAELEDSGVYFCASSQDTSVSNTGELFFGEGSRLTVL.

This chain uses TRBV6-5 with TRBJ2-7; tentatively, D is TRBD2 (5 bases). Germline CDR1 reads MNHEY; CDR2 reads SVGAGI. This CDR3 is built from 10 residues. Trimming removed 8 bases from V and 7 bases from J, with 9 bases in between. The DNA for the CDR3 is TGTGCCAGCCCCCGGGGTGAGCAGTACTTC. It yields the protein CASPRGEQYF.

The chain is built from TRBV12-3 or TRBV12-4 and TRBJ2-7; 8 nucleotides align to TRBD1. V lost 3 bases, J lost 5 bases, and 3 bases stayed unmatched. The length of the CDR3 is 13 residues. The CDR3 nucleotides are TGTGCCAGCAGTTTCTGGACAGGGAACGAGCAGTACTTC. Protein sequence: CASSFWTGNEQYF.

This sequence joins TRBV6-5 and TRBJ1-4; no definite D call. Trimming pared 8 bases from V and 3 bases from J, leaving 13 bases between. Germline assignment: CDR1 MNHEY and CDR2 SVGAGI. This CDR3 contains 14 residues. CDR3 DNA: TGTGCCAGCTGCCAGGCGGAAGCTAATGAAAAACTGTTTTTT. This codes for CASCQAEANEKLFF.

The V gene is TRBV3-1 (or the pseudogene TRBV3-2), the J gene TRBJ2-5; D gene unclear. The CDR3 extends over 13 amino acids. Germline V gene data show CDR1 as LGHDT and CDR2 as YNNKEL (reference sequence). V was clipped by 6 bases and J by 0 bases, with 8 bases between them. The CDR3 coding sequence is TGTGCCAGCAGTCAGGCATACCAAGAGACCCAGTACTTC. It codes for CASSQAYQETQYF.

The chain links TRBV6-5 to TRBJ2-1, with a possible D match to TRBD1 (6 bases). Germline V lookup: CDR1 MNHEY, CDR2 SVGAGI. CDR3 length equals 15 residues. V lost 1 base and J 2 bases, leaving 9 bases between the germline ends. CDR3: CASSYLQGAYNEQFF. CDR3 bases: TGTGCCAGCAGTTACTTACAGGGAGCCTACAATGAGCAGTTCTTC.

The CDR3 nucleotides read TGTGCCAGTAGTACCCGGGACAGACAAGAGACCCAGTACTTC. This sequence encodes CASSTRDRQETQYF. The chain combines TRBV19 with TRBJ2-5, with TRBD1 matching 7 bases. Germline loops: CDR1 LNHDA, CDR2 SQIVND (reference sequence). The CDR3 runs 14 residues. J was trimmed by 2 bases and V by 4 bases; bases with no gene match: 4.

This clone was found a few times. The chain uses TRBV4-3 and TRBJ2-7; D gene ambiguous. CDR1 and CDR2 from the germline V gene are LGHNA and YSLEER. Between the trimmed V and J ends, which lost 0 bases and 3 bases, there was a span of 18 bases. CDR3 length: 17 amino acids. CDR3 DNA: TGCGCCAGCAGCCAAGAGTTTGGCGATAGGAACTACTACGAGCAGTACTTC. Translation: CASSQEFGDRNYYEQYF.